The source of this TCR beta chain is a study of blood T cell repertoires in COVID-19. Per the authors' pipeline: For nucleated cells, counts were estimated from reference gene primer amplification. Sequencing used immunoSEQ multiplex PCR; TCRdb keeps in-frame clones, though not all of them. D and trimming come from the DNA, and the V and J calls and clone size come from that table. The table shows about 200,000 clones, with about 83% occurring only once. Germline assignment: CDR1 SGHTA and CDR2 FQGNSA. V was cut by 1 base and J by 8 bases, with 14 bases left in between. The CDR3 totals 14 residues. Sequenced: PBMCs or T cells enriched from blood (not recorded which). The sequence derives from a middle-aged man with acute COVID-19. The J gene is TRBJ1-2, the V gene TRBV7-2; D not certain. The CDR3: CASSLERAGGGYTF. CDR3 DNA sequence: TGTGCCAGCAGCTTAGAAAGGGCAGGAGGAGGCTACACCTTC.